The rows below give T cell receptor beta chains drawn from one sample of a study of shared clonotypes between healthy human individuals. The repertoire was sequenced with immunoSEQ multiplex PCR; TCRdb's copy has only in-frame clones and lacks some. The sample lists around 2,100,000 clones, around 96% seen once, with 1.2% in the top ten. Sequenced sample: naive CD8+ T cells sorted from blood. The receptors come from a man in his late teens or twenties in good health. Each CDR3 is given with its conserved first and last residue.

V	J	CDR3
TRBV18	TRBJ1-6	CASSPWGTDLNSPLHF
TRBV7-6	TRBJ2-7	CASSRGAGGPRYEQYF
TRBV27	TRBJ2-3	CASSLGTGVGTDTQYF
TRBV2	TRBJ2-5	CASRDPRVGETQYF
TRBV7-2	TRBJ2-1	CASTLPGHSLRNEQFF
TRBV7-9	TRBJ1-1	CASSFWVTEAFF
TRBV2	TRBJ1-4	CASSVWGGAQEKLFF
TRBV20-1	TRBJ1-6	CSAGDPLHF
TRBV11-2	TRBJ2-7	CASSLLVHEQYF
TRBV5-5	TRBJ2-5	CASSSTSGGFETQYF
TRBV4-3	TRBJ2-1	CASSQDWTGGLEQFF
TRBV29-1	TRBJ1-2	CSVPTGLGNDYTF
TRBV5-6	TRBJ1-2	CASSFGDGYTF
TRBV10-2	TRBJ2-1	CASSKTSSIVYNEQFF
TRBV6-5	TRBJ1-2	CASSYSAVHYGYTF
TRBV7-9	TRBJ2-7	CASSPRTGSSYEQYF
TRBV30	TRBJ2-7	CAWGDRGGTYEQYF
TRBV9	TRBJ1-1	CASSFGVLGSPSKGKMNTEAFF
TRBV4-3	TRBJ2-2	CASSQGVAGGAGELFF
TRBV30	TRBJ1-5	CAWSGGSGGNQPQHF